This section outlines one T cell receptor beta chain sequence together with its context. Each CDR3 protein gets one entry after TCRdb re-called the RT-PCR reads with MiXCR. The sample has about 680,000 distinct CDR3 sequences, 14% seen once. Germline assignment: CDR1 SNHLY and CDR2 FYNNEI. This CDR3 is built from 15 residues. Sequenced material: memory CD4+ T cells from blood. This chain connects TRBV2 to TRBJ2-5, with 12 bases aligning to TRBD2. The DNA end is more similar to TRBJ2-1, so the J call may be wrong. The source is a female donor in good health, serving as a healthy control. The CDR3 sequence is CASCTLAGGATTQFF. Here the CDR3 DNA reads TGTGCCAGCTGCACACTAGCGGGAGGCGCGACGACCCAGTTCTTC.